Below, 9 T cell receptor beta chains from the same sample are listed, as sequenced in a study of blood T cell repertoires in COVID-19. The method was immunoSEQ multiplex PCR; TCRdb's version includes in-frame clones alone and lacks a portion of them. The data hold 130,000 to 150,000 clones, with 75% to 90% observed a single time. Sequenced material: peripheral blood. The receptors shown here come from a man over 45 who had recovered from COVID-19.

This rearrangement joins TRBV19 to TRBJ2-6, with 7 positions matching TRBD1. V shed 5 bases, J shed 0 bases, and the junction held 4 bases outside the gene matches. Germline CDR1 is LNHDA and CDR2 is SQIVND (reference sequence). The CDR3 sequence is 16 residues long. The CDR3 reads CASSGQVNSGANVLTF. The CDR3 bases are TGTGCCAGTAGTGGACAGGTTAACTCTGGGGCCAACGTCCTGACTTTC.

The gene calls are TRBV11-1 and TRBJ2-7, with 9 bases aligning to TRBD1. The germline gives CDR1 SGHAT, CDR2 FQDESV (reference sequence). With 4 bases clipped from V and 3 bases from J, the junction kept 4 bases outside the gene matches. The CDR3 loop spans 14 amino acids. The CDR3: CASSSRDRDYEQYF. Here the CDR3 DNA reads TGTGCCAGCAGCTCGCGGGACAGGGACTACGAGCAGTACTTC.

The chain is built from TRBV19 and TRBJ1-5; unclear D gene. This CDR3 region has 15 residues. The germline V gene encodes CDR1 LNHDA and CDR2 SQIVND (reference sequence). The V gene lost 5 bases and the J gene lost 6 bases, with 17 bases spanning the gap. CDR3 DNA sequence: TGTGCCAGTAGTGAAAATACAAACCCTGGTCAGCCCCAGCATTTT. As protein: CASSENTNPGQPQHF.

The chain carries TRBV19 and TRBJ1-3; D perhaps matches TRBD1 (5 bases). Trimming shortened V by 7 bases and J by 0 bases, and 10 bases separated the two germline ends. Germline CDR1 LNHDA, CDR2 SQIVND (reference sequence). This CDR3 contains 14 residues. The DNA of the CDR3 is TGTGCCAGTAAAGACAGACGCTCTGGAAACACCATATATTTT. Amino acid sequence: CASKDRRSGNTIYF.

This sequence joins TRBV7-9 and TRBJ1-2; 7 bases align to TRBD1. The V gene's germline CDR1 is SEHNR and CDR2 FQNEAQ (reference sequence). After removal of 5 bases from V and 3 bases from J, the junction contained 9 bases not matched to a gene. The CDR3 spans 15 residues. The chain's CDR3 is CASSPRGSLHYGYTF. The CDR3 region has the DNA TGTGCCAGCAGCCCCAGGGGGAGTTTACACTATGGCTACACCTTC.

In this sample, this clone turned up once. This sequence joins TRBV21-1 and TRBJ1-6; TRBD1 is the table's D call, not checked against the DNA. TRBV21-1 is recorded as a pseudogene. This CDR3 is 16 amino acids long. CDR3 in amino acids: CASSKDRGSVNSPLHF. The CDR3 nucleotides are TGTGCCAGCAGCAAGGACAGGGGTTCAGTTAATTCACCCCTCCACTTT.

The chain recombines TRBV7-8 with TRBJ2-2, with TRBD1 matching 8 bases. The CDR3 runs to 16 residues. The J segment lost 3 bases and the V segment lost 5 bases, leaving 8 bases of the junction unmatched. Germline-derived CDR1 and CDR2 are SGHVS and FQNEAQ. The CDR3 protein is CASSTGGYSYTGELFF. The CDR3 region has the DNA TGTGCCAGCAGCACAGGGGGTTATTCGTACACCGGGGAGCTGTTTTTT.

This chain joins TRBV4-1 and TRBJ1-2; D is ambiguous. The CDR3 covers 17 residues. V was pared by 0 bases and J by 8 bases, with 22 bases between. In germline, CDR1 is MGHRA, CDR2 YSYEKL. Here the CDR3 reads CASSQDGVEGRWNGYTF. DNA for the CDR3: TGCGCCAGCAGCCAAGATGGAGTCGAAGGGAGGTGGAACGGCTACACCTTC.

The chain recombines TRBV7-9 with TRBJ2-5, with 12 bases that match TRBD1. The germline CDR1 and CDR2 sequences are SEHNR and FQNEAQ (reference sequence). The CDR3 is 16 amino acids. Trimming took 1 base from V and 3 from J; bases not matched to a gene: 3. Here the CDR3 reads CASSLVGTGGKETQYF. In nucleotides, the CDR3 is TGTGCCAGCAGCTTAGTAGGGACAGGGGGCAAAGAGACCCAGTACTTC.